The next 4 T cell receptor beta chains were all read from a single sample in a study of T cells after yellow fever vaccination. TCRdb itself ran the 5' RACE reads through MiXCR, one entry per CDR3 protein. The sample comprises 80,000 to 100,000 distinct CDR3 sequences, over 8% of which are singletons, and 15% to 20% rests with the top ten. Source: CD8+ T cells not binding an NS4B(214-222) dextramer, sorted from PBMCs, taken around 14 days after the first yellow fever vaccination. These receptor sequences come from a man younger than 30 who received the YFV17D yellow fever vaccine.

This clonotype was seen many times. In nucleotides, the CDR3 is TGCGCCAGCAGCCAAGATGTGGGACGCCAAGAGACCCAGTACTTC. This gives the protein CASSQDVGRQETQYF. The chain carries TRBV4-1 and TRBJ2-5; D tentatively fits TRBD1 or TRBD2 (5 bases each). V was shortened by 0 bases and J by 1 base, with 9 bases between the two germline ends. The CDR3 loop spans 15 amino acids. CDR1 MGHRA and CDR2 YSYEKL come from the germline V gene.

CDR3 sequence: CASSSGVPYDGYTF. The CDR3 DNA follows: TGTGCCAGCAGTTCGGGCGTTCCTTACGATGGCTACACCTTC. The J gene is TRBJ1-2, the V gene TRBV12-3 or TRBV12-4; D not certain. V shed 4 bases and J shed 6 bases, with 15 bases lying between them. There are 14 residues in the CDR3.

This clonotype has more than one count but fewer than ten. The CDR3 region has the DNA TGTGCCAGTAACTCGGGACTAGCAATTGAGCAGTTCTTC. Amino acid sequence: CASNSGLAIEQFF. The V and J genes are TRBV7-2 and TRBJ2-1; TRBD2 matches 9 bases. The V gene end was trimmed by 9 bases and the J gene end by 9 bases; junction bases not matched to a gene: 9. The germline V gene encodes CDR1 SGHTA and CDR2 FQGNSA. The CDR3 is made up of 13 amino acids.

The chain links TRBV7-2 to TRBJ2-1, with D possibly being TRBD2 (5 bases). Trimming left V 2 bases short and J 2 bases short, with 13 bases between. From germline, CDR1 is SGHTA and CDR2 FQGNSA. This CDR3 comprises 16 residues. The CDR3 region is CASSLSGFAPYNEQFF. CDR3 DNA: TGTGCCAGCAGCTTATCGGGATTTGCTCCCTACAATGAGCAGTTCTTC.